The following is a T cell receptor (beta chain) sequence with its context. Its antigen is still unknown. Germline CDR1 is SGHAT and CDR2 is FQNNGV. Trimming shortened V by 3 bases and J by 3 bases, and 12 bases separated the two germline ends. The CDR3 runs to 14 residues. Unsorted whole blood yielded the blood RNA, and germline DNA was also extracted. This sample is part of a study of tumor-infiltrating lymphocytes in primary liver carcinoma. For the study at large: Patients were men and women aged 30 to 69 years.

A constant-region primer served to make TCR beta cDNA from about 500 ng total RNA. Sequencing libraries for TCR beta derived from three nested multiplex PCR rounds that used slightly modified ARM-PCR. It was with TRBV1-TRBV30 forward primers and a C-beta reverse primer that the first two PCR rounds were run, at 10 to 11 cycles each. TCRdb itself ran the multiplex PCR reads through MiXCR, one entry per CDR3 protein. The sample has about 330,000 distinct CDR3 sequences; 65% are singletons. Study-level findings and limits: Compared with tumor region pairs, tumor-adjacent and tumor-blood pairs overlapped less. Significantly greater top-250-clone fractions characterized tumors relative to blood (p = 0.039).

The chain links TRBV11-2 to TRBJ2-7; the D is unclear. This receptor was obtained from a man between 40 and 49 years old with primary liver carcinoma and hepatitis B virus infection. Sequenced material: peripheral blood. CDR3 in amino acids: CASSFGREVYEQYF. The CDR3 bases are TGTGCCAGCAGCTTTGGTAGGGAAGTCTACGAGCAGTACTTC.